This T cell receptor (beta chain) appears in the sequencing data of a study of T cells in Graves' hyperthyroidism and ophthalmopathy. From germline, CDR1 is SQVTM and CDR2 ANQGSEA. J gave up 4 bases and V 8 bases, and 3 bases lay outside the gene matches. The CDR3 has 11 amino acids. TCR beta CDR3 regions were amplified from RNA transcripts. A first-round RT-PCR of the TCR CDR3 used the HTBI primer set. From the multiplex PCR reads, TCRdb called clonotypes with MiXCR, one entry per CDR3 protein. This table holds about 570,000 distinct CDR3 sequences, 46% found once. Study-wide findings and caveats: Appearing also in blood were most of the thyroid clonotypes expanded above 0.001.

Diagnosis relied on clinical symptoms, serum thyroxine and TRAb, thyroid ultrasound and orbital computed tomography. Of note for this clonotype: The antigen remains unidentified.

The receptor was derived from an adult woman with Graves' disease, either hyperthyroidism or ophthalmopathy (not recorded which). The genes are TRBV29-1 and TRBJ1-1; 8 positions agree with TRBD1. Sequencing input: peripheral blood or thyroid tissue (not recorded which). CDR3 DNA: TGCAGCAGTACAGGGGGCACTGAAGCTTTCTTT. Protein sequence: CSSTGGTEAFF.